One and the same sample provided the 29 T cell receptor beta chains below, sequenced in a study of cytomegalovirus exposure and HLA in healthy donors. The primer mix had 60 Vbeta and 13 Jbeta primers. The table came from immunoSEQ multiplex PCR; TCRdb's copy has only in-frame clones and leaves some out. The repertoire includes around 150,000 clones, about 70% of them detected once, and 1.5% to 2% sits in the top ten. The sequenced sample was PBMCs. These receptors came from a woman aged 40 to 50 in good health and CMV-seronegative.

The chain employs TRBV2 and TRBJ2-5; D gene unclear. V was cut by 9 bases and J by 4 bases, with 12 bases left in between. The CDR3 has 12 amino acids. CDR1 and CDR2 from the germline V gene are SNHLY and FYNNEI. The CDR3 DNA sequence: TGTGCCAGTAAGAGCGAGGCAGAGACCCAGTACTTC. It yields the protein CASKSEAETQYF. Combining the CDR3 with reference TRBV2 and TRBJ2-5 gives the whole variable domain EPEVTQTPSHQVTQMGQEVILRCVPISNHLYFYWYRQILGQKVEFLVSFYNNEISEKSEIFDDQFSVERPDGSNFTLKIRSTKLEDSAMYFCASKSEAETQYFGPGTRLLVL.

In the case of this clone: Since no conserved phenylalanine or tryptophan closes the CDR3, a read error is the likely cause. The V and J genes are TRBV5-1 and TRBJ1-2; D possibly corresponds to TRBD1 (5 bases). This CDR3 has 13 residues. Per germline, CDR1 SGHRS and CDR2 YFSETQ. Trimming left V 4 bases short and J 2 bases short, with 9 bases between. CDR3 in amino acids: CASSETANYGYTV. CDR3 DNA sequence: TGCGCCAGCAGCGAGACAGCCAACTATGGCTACACCGTC.

The genes are TRBV7-9 and TRBJ1-4; 7 nucleotides align to TRBD1. Germline CDR1 reads SEHNR; CDR2 reads FQNEAQ (reference sequence). Trimming took 6 bases from V and 2 from J; bases not matched to a gene: 6. The CDR3 sequence is 15 residues long. As DNA, the CDR3 is TGTGCCAGCAGTCGCAAGGGACAGACTAATGAAAAACTGTTTTTT. Its protein product is CASSRKGQTNEKLFF. Full variable domain (missing parts from reference TRBV7-9 and TRBJ1-4): DTGVSQNPRHKITKRGQNVTFRCDPISEHNRLYWYRQTLGQGPEFLTYFQNEAQLEKSRLLSDRFSAERPKGSFSTLEIQRTEQGDSAMYLCASSRKGQTNEKLFFGSGTQLSVL.

This chain uses TRBV5-1 with TRBJ2-1, with 10 bases matching TRBD2. The ends lost 4 bases at V and 5 bases at J; junction bases unmatched: 3. Germline CDR1 reads SGHRS; CDR2 reads YFSETQ. The CDR3 runs 14 residues. CDR3 in amino acids: CASSGLAGDNEQFF. The CDR3 DNA follows: TGCGCCAGCAGCGGGCTAGCGGGGGACAATGAGCAGTTCTTC.

The V and J genes are TRBV10-3 and TRBJ2-1; D uncertain. V was pared by 6 bases and J by 5 bases, with 17 bases between. The CDR3 has 15 amino acids. Germline V gives CDR1 ENHRY, CDR2 SYGVKD. The CDR3 DNA reads as TGTGCCATCAGCCCTAGTGAGTTGGTTAACAATGAGCAGTTCTTC. It codes for CAISPSELVNNEQFF.

The chain combines TRBV4-1 with TRBJ1-4; TRBD1 agrees at 7 bases. The CDR3 spans 19 residues. Germline-derived CDR1 and CDR2 are MGHRA and YSYEKL. With V trimmed by 0 bases and J by 1 base, 11 bases remained unmatched. CDR3 DNA: TGCGCCAGCAGCCAAGAGGGGGGCGGACAGGCGAGAACTAATGAAAAACTGTTTTTT. This sequence encodes CASSQEGGGQARTNEKLFF.

V is TRBV28 and J is TRBJ2-7; TRBD2 agrees at 7 bases. Germline CDR1 reads MDHEN; CDR2 reads SYDVKM. The CDR3 contains 14 residues. V gave up 3 bases and J gave up 4 bases; unmatched junction bases: 6. CDR3 in DNA: TGTGCCAGCAGTTTTCAGGGAGGGCATTACGAGCAGTACTTC. Protein sequence: CASSFQGGHYEQYF.

There are a few counts of this clone. V is TRBV18 and J is TRBJ1-1; no firm D call. This CDR3 has 13 amino acids. CDR1 KGHSH and CDR2 LQKENI come from the germline V gene. V shed 1 base and J shed 3 bases, with 6 bases lying between them. Here the CDR3 reads CASSPRRDTEAFF. The CDR3 DNA follows: TGTGCCAGCTCACCACGCCGGGACACTGAAGCTTTCTTT.

This clone was observed at least ten times. The rearrangement uses TRBV5-1 and TRBJ2-1; 7 nucleotides match TRBD2. V was clipped by 4 bases and J by 8 bases; unmatched bases: 9. In germline, CDR1 is SGHRS, CDR2 YFSETQ. The CDR3 sequence is 14 residues long. The CDR3 coding sequence is TGCGCCAGCAGCGGTCAGACTAGCCTCGATGAGCAGTTCTTC. It codes for CASSGQTSLDEQFF.

This chain joins TRBV15 and TRBJ2-6; D possibly corresponds to TRBD1 (5 bases). CDR3 length equals 16 residues. From germline, CDR1 is LNHNV and CDR2 YYDKDF (reference sequence). V was cut by 5 bases and J by 0 bases, with 11 bases left in between. CDR3 region: CATSLQVYSGANVLTF. The DNA of the CDR3 is TGTGCCACCAGCCTACAGGTTTACTCTGGGGCCAACGTCCTGACTTTC.

This clone was counted a single time. This chain uses TRBV28 with TRBJ2-5; tentative D call: TRBD2 (5 bases). With the DNA end fitting TRBJ2-7 better, the J assignment may be wrong. Germline CDR1 and CDR2: MDHEN and SYDVKM. The CDR3 runs to 16 residues. This CDR3 reads CASSLISAGWTYEQYF. The CDR3 nucleotides read TGTGCCAGCAGTTTAATATCGGCGGGTTGGACCTACGAGCAGTACTTC.

Comments on this clone: One junction end disagrees with the germline gene, perhaps due to a read error. Distinct nucleotide sequences in the sample also encode this CDR3. The J gene is TRBJ2-2, the V gene TRBV2; 9 bases agree with TRBD1. From germline, CDR1 is SNHLY and CDR2 FYNNEI. The CDR3 contains 15 residues. This chain's CDR3 is CASTRDRANTGELFF. The CDR3 DNA reads TGTGCCAGCACCAGGGACAGGGCGAACACCGGGGAGCTGTTCTTT.

The chain uses TRBV7-9 and TRBJ1-2; weak D call: TRBD1 (5 bases). This CDR3 spans 16 amino acids. V was trimmed by 3 bases and J by 4 bases, leaving 18 bases between them. Germline CDR1 is SEHNR and CDR2 is FQNEAQ (reference sequence). In DNA form, the CDR3 reads TGTGCCAGCAGCTTTCTGTCTGGGGCGAATCGCTATGGCTACACCTTC. Its protein product is CASSFLSGANRYGYTF.

V and J are TRBV2 and TRBJ1-5, with D possibly being TRBD1 (6 bases). V dropped 5 bases and J dropped 1 base, with 12 bases sitting between them. This CDR3 has 15 amino acids. Germline CDR1 SNHLY, CDR2 FYNNEI. CDR3 bases: TGTGCCAGCAGTTCACAGGGAGGGAGCAATCAGCCCCAGCATTTT. It is translated as CASSSQGGSNQPQHF.

Regarding this clone: The same CDR3 is also encoded by other DNA sequences in this sample. The gene calls are TRBV15 and TRBJ2-7, with D tentatively TRBD1 (5 bases). Germline V gene sequence: CDR1 LNHNV, CDR2 YYDKDF (reference sequence). Trimming removed 3 bases from V and 3 bases from J, with 15 bases in between. The CDR3 contains 15 residues. The CDR3 is CATSSGQGNLYEQYF. The CDR3 DNA is TGTGCCACCAGCAGCGGGCAGGGCAACCTCTACGAGCAGTACTTC.

This sequence joins TRBV18 and TRBJ2-3; a possible D gene is TRBD1 (5 bases). The CDR3 has 13 residues. The germline CDR1 and CDR2 sequences are KGHSH and LQKENI. Trimming left V 3 bases short and J 6 bases short, with 10 bases between. The CDR3 DNA reads as TGTGCCAGCTCACCGCACTCAGGGGATACGCAGTATTTT. This gives the protein CASSPHSGDTQYF.

The chain combines TRBV28 with TRBJ1-6; 7 positions agree with TRBD1. CDR1 and CDR2 (germline): MDHEN, SYDVKM. The CDR3 length is 13 residues. Trimming at V came to 3 bases and at J to 7 bases, leaving 0 bases not matched to a gene. CDR3 DNA sequence: TGTGCCAGCAGTTTCAGGGGGAATTCACCCCTCCACTTT. Protein product: CASSFRGNSPLHF.

V gene TRBV11-2 combines with J gene TRBJ2-7; D might be TRBD1 (6 bases). Looked up from germline, CDR1 is SGHAT and CDR2 is FQNNGV. Between the trimmed V and J ends, which lost 4 bases and 2 bases, there was a span of 6 bases. This CDR3 has 12 amino acids. The CDR3 sequence: CASSWDTYEQYF. CDR3 DNA sequence: TGTGCCAGCAGCTGGGACACCTACGAGCAGTACTTC. The variable domain in full, with the rest retrieved from reference TRBV11-2 and TRBJ2-7, is EAGVAQSPRYKIIEKRQSVAFWCNPISGHATLYWYQQILGQGPKLLIQFQNNGVVDDSQLPKDRFSAERLKGVDSTLKIQPAKLEDSAVYLCASSWDTYEQYFGPGTRLTVT.

This clone was detected only a few times. The chain employs TRBV10-3 and TRBJ1-5; 7 positions agree with TRBD1. CDR1 ENHRY and CDR2 SYGVKD come from the germline V gene. V lost 2 bases, J lost 2 bases, and 3 bases stayed unmatched. CDR3 size: 15 residues. CDR3 region: CAISETGTGNQPQHF. In nucleotides, the CDR3 is TGTGCCATCAGTGAGACCGGGACAGGCAATCAGCCCCAGCATTTT.

V usage is TRBV6-5 and J usage is TRBJ1-1; maybe TRBD1 (5 bases). The germline V and J ends were trimmed by 2 bases and 3 bases, with 16 bases remaining between them. This CDR3 region has 16 residues. Germline loops: CDR1 MNHEY, CDR2 SVGAGI. The CDR3 region has the DNA TGTGCCAGCAGTTACCATTCCGGGTCGGGGGACACTGAAGCTTTCTTT. The encoded protein is CASSYHSGSGDTEAFF.

V and J are TRBV5-1 and TRBJ1-2; the match to TRBD1 covers 7 bases. Germline V gives CDR1 SGHRS, CDR2 YFSETQ. This CDR3 spans 16 amino acids. V trimming: 4 bases; J trimming: 0 bases; junction bases outside the gene matches: 9. CDR3 sequence: CASSPMTGSSNYGYTF. The CDR3 DNA is TGCGCCAGCAGCCCAATGACAGGGTCCTCTAACTATGGCTACACCTTC.

The V call is TRBV19, the J call TRBJ2-7, with D perhaps TRBD1 (5 bases). The CDR3 loop spans 11 amino acids. V shed 9 bases and J shed 2 bases, with 8 bases lying between them. The V gene's germline CDR1 is LNHDA and CDR2 SQIVND (reference sequence). The chain's CDR3 is CASQGAYEQYF. In DNA form, the CDR3 reads TGTGCCAGCCAAGGGGCCTACGAGCAGTACTTC.

The chain employs TRBV10-3 and TRBJ2-2; a possible D gene is TRBD1 (6 bases). CDR3 length: 16 residues. Per the germline V gene, CDR1 is ENHRY and CDR2 is SYGVKD. V dropped 2 bases and J dropped 8 bases, with 18 bases sitting between them. The CDR3 region has the DNA TGTGCCATCAGTGAGGTGGGGGCAACAGGGAGAGGGGAGCTGTTTTTT. Residues: CAISEVGATGRGELFF.

The CDR3 region is CASSVSGQLDEQYF. Written as DNA, the CDR3 is TGTGCCAGCAGCGTATCGGGACAGCTGGACGAGCAGTACTTC. The gene calls are TRBV9 and TRBJ2-7; 7 bases align to TRBD1. Germline V gene lookup returns CDR1 SGDLS and CDR2 YYNGEE. Trimming cost V 1 base and J 5 bases; bases outside gene matches: 6. The CDR3 has 14 amino acids.

The V and J genes are TRBV7-6 and TRBJ2-7, with 8 positions matching TRBD1. This CDR3 comprises 15 residues. Losses at the gene ends were 3 bases for V and 6 bases for J; bases not matched to a gene: 10. Germline V gene sequence: CDR1 SGHVS, CDR2 FNYEAQ. The chain's CDR3 is CASSFSPQGASEQYF. As DNA, the CDR3 is TGTGCCAGCAGCTTTTCGCCCCAGGGGGCGAGCGAGCAGTACTTC.

The J gene is TRBJ2-7, the V gene TRBV5-5; 8 bases map to TRBD2. With V trimmed by 4 bases and J by 2 bases, 8 bases remained unmatched. This CDR3 is 15 amino acids long. The germline V gene has CDR1 SGHKS and CDR2 YYEKEE (reference sequence). The CDR3 DNA sequence: TGTGCCAGCAGCCCCGGGAGCGGGGGTACCTACGAGCAGTACTTC. As protein: CASSPGSGGTYEQYF.

The chain links TRBV2 to TRBJ2-7; 12 bases agree with TRBD2. The CDR3 is 16 residues long. Trimming took 5 bases from V and 5 from J; bases not matched to a gene: 10. CDR1 SNHLY and CDR2 FYNNEI come from the germline V gene. The CDR3 here is CASSPTRLAGANEQYF. The CDR3 DNA follows: TGTGCCAGCAGTCCTACTCGACTAGCGGGGGCAAACGAGCAGTACTTC.

This sequence joins TRBV7-6 and TRBJ2-1; 8 bases map to TRBD1. Germline V gene lookup returns CDR1 SGHVS and CDR2 FNYEAQ. V lost 4 bases to trimming and J lost 4 bases; unmatched junction nucleotides: 9. This CDR3 spans 16 amino acids. The DNA of the CDR3 is TGTGCCAGCAGCTCCCCGGACAGGGAGGAATACAATGAGCAGTTCTTC. Translation gives CASSSPDREEYNEQFF.

The rearrangement uses TRBV9 and TRBJ2-1; 9 bases align to TRBD1. The CDR3 runs to 15 residues. V shed 4 bases, J shed 10 bases, and the junction held 12 bases outside the gene matches. Per germline, CDR1 SGDLS and CDR2 YYNGEE. The CDR3: CASSFGTGSPREQFF. The CDR3 bases are TGTGCCAGCAGCTTCGGGACAGGGAGTCCGAGGGAGCAGTTCTTC.